This T cell receptor (beta chain) comes out of a study of PD-1 blockade in mismatch repair-deficient tumors. Germline V gives CDR1 MGHRA, CDR2 YSYEKL. Between the trimmed V and J ends, which lost 0 bases and 0 bases, there was a span of 15 bases. The CDR3 runs 18 residues. Clones were read by immunoSEQ multiplex PCR, and TCRdb kept only the in-frame ones, dropping some. The table shows 12,000 to 15,000 clones, with 65% to 90% occurring only once. This receptor was taken from an adult with mismatch repair-deficient cancer. The rearrangement joins TRBV4-1 to TRBJ1-5, with D unclear. The sample in question was PBMCs, obtained approximately 15 weeks after starting pembrolizumab. The CDR3 loop reads CASSQESQLTHSNQPQHF. Written as DNA, the CDR3 is TGCGCCAGCAGCCAAGAATCTCAGTTAACCCATAGCAATCAGCCCCAGCATTTT.